The next 5 T cell receptor beta chains were all read from a single sample in a study of CD8 T cells in ankylosing spondylitis. TCRdb analysed the 5' RACE reads with MiXCR anew, one entry per CDR3 protein. The table shows a few hundred thousand distinct CDR3 sequences, with 18% occurring only once. Sequenced input: blood, either unsorted or a sorted T cell fraction (not recorded which). The receptor set was obtained from a male donor with ankylosing spondylitis or in good health (not recorded which).

This clonotype was counted between two and nine times. The chain carries TRBV6-2 or TRBV6-3 and TRBJ2-7; D gene ambiguous. The length of the CDR3 is 16 residues. Germline V CDR1 and CDR2: MNHEY, SVGEGT. Trimming removed 2 bases at V and 2 bases at J, with 16 bases between. The CDR3 DNA sequence: TGTGCCAGCAGTTACCCCCCCCGACGGAAGACCTACGAGCAGTACTTC. The encoded protein is CASSYPPRRKTYEQYF.

Here the CDR3 DNA reads TGTGCCAGTACCCAGACAGGGGGGCCGACCTACGAGCAGTACTTC. It encodes CASTQTGGPTYEQYF. The gene calls are TRBV19 and TRBJ2-7; 9 nucleotides match TRBD1. Trimming at V came to 7 bases and at J to 2 bases, leaving 9 bases not matched to a gene. The CDR3 contains 15 residues. Looked up from germline, CDR1 is LNHDA and CDR2 is SQIVND (reference sequence).

The rearrangement joins TRBV5-6 to TRBJ2-7; 13 nucleotides match TRBD2. V was pared by 7 bases and J by 7 bases, with 5 bases of the junction left unmatched. Germline V gene lookup returns CDR1 SGHDT and CDR2 YYEEEE. The CDR3 runs 13 residues. This chain's CDR3 is CASGLAGAKEQYF. As DNA, the CDR3 is TGTGCCAGCGGACTAGCGGGAGCGAAGGAGCAGTACTTC.

This clonotype was seen more than once but under ten times. This chain connects TRBV6-5 to TRBJ2-7; TRBD1 matches at 9 bases. This CDR3 contains 15 residues. The germline V gene has CDR1 MNHEY and CDR2 SVGAGI. The V gene end was trimmed by 4 bases and the J gene end by 6 bases; junction bases not matched to a gene: 10. CDR3 sequence (DNA): TGTGCCAGCAGTTCCACTACGGGACAGGGTAGCGAGCAGTACTTC. It codes for CASSSTTGQGSEQYF.

The rearrangement uses TRBV3-1 and TRBJ2-3, with 7 bases identical to TRBD2. Germline V gene lookup returns CDR1 LGHDT and CDR2 YNNKEL (reference sequence). Trimming cost V 3 bases and J 0 bases; bases outside gene matches: 6. CDR3 length: 16 amino acids. Here the CDR3 DNA reads TGTGCCAGCAGCCATACCCTAGCGGATAGCACAGATACGCAGTATTTT. Translated, it gives CASSHTLADSTDTQYF.